This T cell receptor beta chain is drawn from a study of blood T cell repertoires in COVID-19. Looking at the study overall: T cells, B-cell-depleted T cells, or PBMCs supplied cDNA or gDNA.

Seattle patient enrollment occurred during active infection, with longitudinal follow-up thereafter. In the source study's methods: Estimated nucleated cell counts came from reference gene primer amplification. Repertoires were generated with immunoSEQ multiplex PCR, while TCRdb's copy carries only in-frame clones and drops some. The DNA gave D and trimming, while V, J and clone size come from that table. Here the sample spans around 310,000 clones, more than 80% being singletons. Sequenced input: peripheral blood. This sequence originates from a woman younger than 45 with COVID-19, enrolled during active disease.

CDR3 bases: TGTGCCATCAGTGAACCTAGCGGGAGGGTGAACACCGGGGAGCTGTTTTTT. Residues: CAISEPSGRVNTGELFF. The chain combines TRBV10-3 with TRBJ2-2; 12 positions agree with TRBD2. The CDR3 length is 17 residues. The junction had 3 bases not matched to a gene; V was cut back by 3 bases and J by 1 base. Germline V gene lookup returns CDR1 ENHRY and CDR2 SYGVKD.